One and the same sample provided the 28 T cell receptor beta chains below, sequenced in a study of cytomegalovirus exposure and HLA in healthy donors. With 60 Vbeta and 13 Jbeta primers, the PCR was carried out. Libraries were prepared by immunoSEQ multiplex PCR; TCRdb keeps only in-frame clonotypes and omits some of them. The sample lists over 200,000 clones, 82% seen once, with 0.58% in the top ten. The source material was PBMCs. All receptors come from a middle-aged woman in good health and CMV-seronegative.

CDR3 DNA: TGTGCCAGCAGCCAAGATGACCGCCGGGAGAACACTGAAGCTTTCTTT. It specifies CASSQDDRRENTEAFF. The rearrangement joins TRBV4-2 to TRBJ1-1, with D unresolved. This CDR3 spans 16 amino acids. CDR1 and CDR2 from the germline V gene are LGHNA and YNFKEQ. Trimming stripped 0 bases from V and 1 base from J, with 12 bases between.

The V call is TRBV7-6, the J call TRBJ2-2; 7 positions agree with TRBD1. The CDR3 covers 17 residues. The V segment lost 5 bases and the J segment 5 bases; nucleotides outside the gene matches: 14. Germline CDR1 SGHVS, CDR2 FNYEAQ. CDR3 loop: CASSDNTRQGETGELFF. The CDR3 coding sequence is TGTGCCAGCAGCGATAACACGAGACAGGGAGAAACCGGGGAGCTGTTTTTT.

The chain links TRBV7-9 to TRBJ1-2, with unresolved D. Deletions cut 4 bases from V and 3 bases from J, with 18 bases between. CDR1 SEHNR and CDR2 FQNEAQ come from the germline V gene (reference sequence). This CDR3 has 16 residues. CDR3 in amino acids: CASSSERRERHYGYTF. The CDR3 DNA follows: TGTGCCAGCAGCTCGGAACGAAGGGAGAGACACTATGGCTACACCTTC.

For this clone: The junction differs from germline at one of its ends, possibly a read error. V gene TRBV7-7 combines with J gene TRBJ2-3; D gene unclear. The CDR3 covers 13 residues. The germline gives CDR1 SSHAT, CDR2 FNYEAQ (reference sequence). The CDR3 coding sequence is TGTGCTAGCAGCTTAGCCAACACAGATACGCAGTATTTT. Encoded protein: CASSLANTDTQYF.

The rearrangement uses TRBV5-1 and TRBJ1-1, with a possible D match to TRBD1 (6 bases). Per the germline V gene, CDR1 is SGHRS and CDR2 is YFSETQ. V lost 0 bases, J lost 0 bases, and 15 bases lay in between. The CDR3 loop spans 17 amino acids. The CDR3 loop reads CASSLEPQGQMNTEAFF. The CDR3 bases are TGCGCCAGCAGCTTGGAACCCCAAGGACAGATGAACACTGAAGCTTTCTTT.

This clone was counted between two and nine times. This chain joins TRBV7-2 and TRBJ2-7; D possibly corresponds to TRBD1 (6 bases). Germline lookup yields CDR1 SGHTA and CDR2 FQGNSA. V was pared by 5 bases and J by 3 bases, with 11 bases between. This CDR3 spans 13 amino acids. CDR3 residues: CASSRDIIYEQYF. Written as DNA, the CDR3 is TGTGCCAGCAGCCGGGACATTATCTACGAGCAGTACTTC.

This clone was observed a few times. The gene calls are TRBV6-5 and TRBJ1-1, with D perhaps matching TRBD1 (6 bases). CDR3 length equals 14 residues. CDR1 MNHEY and CDR2 SVGAGI come from the germline V gene. V was shortened by 0 bases and J by 10 bases, with 15 bases between the two germline ends. The CDR3 DNA reads TGTGCCAGCAGTTACTCGAGTCAGGGGTCGACAGCTTTCTTT. Its protein product is CASSYSSQGSTAFF.

The CDR3: CASSRGDTQYF. In DNA form, the CDR3 reads TGTGCCAGCAGCCGCGGGGATACGCAGTATTTT. This chain joins TRBV7-9 and TRBJ2-3; the D gene is possibly TRBD2 (5 bases). The CDR3 runs to 11 residues. V lost 5 bases and J 6 bases, leaving 6 bases between the germline ends. Germline values: CDR1 SEHNR, CDR2 FQNEAQ (reference sequence).

CDR3 nucleotides: TGTGCCATTAAACTAGCGGGGGGCCCGGACACCGGGGAGCTGTTTTTT. Translation: CAIKLAGGPDTGELFF. This chain uses TRBV2 with TRBJ2-2; the match to TRBD2 covers 12 bases. The germline gives CDR1 SNHLY, CDR2 FYNNEI. Germline trimming cut 10 bases from V and 3 bases from J; bases unmatched to any gene: 9. This CDR3 has 16 residues.

CDR3 residues: CASSWVESSYEQYF. CDR3 nucleotides: TGTGCCAGCAGCTGGGTGGAGAGCTCCTACGAGCAGTACTTC. V and J are TRBV7-2 and TRBJ2-7; D is unclear. V was shortened by 4 bases and J by 0 bases, with 10 bases between the two germline ends. Germline CDR1 is SGHTA and CDR2 is FQGNSA. CDR3 size: 14 residues.

This clone appeared a few times. V usage is TRBV9 and J usage is TRBJ2-7, with D perhaps matching TRBD1 (6 bases). The CDR3 is 16 amino acids. Germline lookup yields CDR1 SGDLS and CDR2 YYNGEE. The V end lost 0 bases, the J end lost 6 bases, and 19 bases lay between the germline ends. CDR3 DNA sequence: TGTGCCAGCAGCGTAGCGCCCTCACAGGGTTTTGGCGAGCAGTACTTC. Translating gives CASSVAPSQGFGEQYF.

The chain links TRBV2 to TRBJ1-1, with D possibly being TRBD1 (5 bases). Germline loops: CDR1 SNHLY, CDR2 FYNNEI. V lost 4 bases to trimming and J lost 4 bases, with 13 bases between them. CDR3 length: 14 amino acids. CDR3 sequence (DNA): TGTGCCAGCAGTGTTGTAGGAGGGGCCACTGAAGCTTTCTTT. Translated, it gives CASSVVGGATEAFF.

The chain recombines TRBV5-6 with TRBJ1-1; D uncertain. Germline V gene sequence: CDR1 SGHDT, CDR2 YYEEEE. This CDR3 has 13 residues. Trimming pared 0 bases from V and 1 base from J, leaving 4 bases between. DNA for the CDR3: TGTGCCAGCAGCTTGGCGTGGAACACTGAAGCTTTCTTT. Its translation is CASSLAWNTEAFF.

The chain has TRBV19 and TRBJ2-7; 8 bases map to TRBD1. The CDR3 spans 14 residues. Germline CDR1 and CDR2: LNHDA and SQIVND (reference sequence). J gave up 5 bases and V 2 bases, and 5 bases lay outside the gene matches. The CDR3 protein is CASSITGGGNEQYF. The CDR3 nucleotides are TGTGCCAGTAGTATAACAGGGGGAGGAAACGAGCAGTACTTC. Based on the CDR3 plus reference TRBV19 and TRBJ2-7, the full variable domain is DGGITQSPKYLFRKEGQNVTLSCEQNLNHDAMYWYRQDPGQGLRLIYYSQIVNDFQKGDIAEGYSVSREKKESFPLTVTSAQKNPTAFYLCASSITGGGNEQYFGPGTRLTVT.

The V and J genes are TRBV10-3 and TRBJ1-1; TRBD1 agrees at 8 bases. The germline V gene encodes CDR1 ENHRY and CDR2 SYGVKD. CDR3 length equals 14 residues. V shed 4 bases and J 3 bases; nucleotides not matched to a gene: 4. The CDR3 bases are TGTGCCATCAGTGTGACAGGGGCGGACACTGAAGCTTTCTTT. It encodes CAISVTGADTEAFF.

The genes are TRBV7-2 and TRBJ2-7; tentative D call: TRBD2 (6 bases). V gave up 2 bases and J gave up 3 bases, with 8 bases separating them. This CDR3 comprises 13 residues. CDR1 is SGHTA, CDR2 FQGNSA, per germline. CDR3: CASSLLEGYEQYF. As DNA, the CDR3 is TGTGCCAGCAGCTTATTGGAGGGCTACGAGCAGTACTTC.

This clone came up once. V gene TRBV6-6 combines with J gene TRBJ1-1, with 10 positions matching TRBD1. The germline gives CDR1 MNHNY, CDR2 SVGAGI (reference sequence). The CDR3 runs 15 residues. The V and J ends lost 5 bases and 6 bases, in that order; junction bases with no gene match: 9. The CDR3 protein is CASSPTLTGGSEAFF. CDR3 DNA: TGTGCCAGCAGTCCCACCCTGACAGGGGGCTCTGAAGCTTTCTTT.

This sequence joins TRBV6-6 and TRBJ1-5; D is undetermined. The ends were cut back, 2 bases at V and 0 bases at J, with 11 bases in the middle. CDR1 is MNHNY, CDR2 SVGAGI, per germline (reference sequence). The CDR3 contains 16 residues. CDR3 protein: CASSYAGRNSNQPQHF. The CDR3 bases are TGTGCCAGCAGTTACGCCGGGAGGAATAGCAATCAGCCCCAGCATTTT.

The V call is TRBV18, the J call TRBJ2-3, with 9 bases that match TRBD2. Germline V gives CDR1 KGHSH, CDR2 LQKENI. V dropped 6 bases and J dropped 4; count of bases not matched to a gene: 5. CDR3 length equals 14 residues. CDR3 loop: CASSASGVADTQYF. As DNA, the CDR3 is TGTGCCAGCTCCGCTAGCGGGGTGGCAGATACGCAGTATTTT.

The rearrangement links TRBV15 to TRBJ2-7; TRBD1 matches 9 bases. V was pared by 3 bases and J by 6 bases, with 9 bases of the junction left unmatched. This CDR3 has 15 amino acids. Looked up from germline, CDR1 is LNHNV and CDR2 is YYDKDF (reference sequence). The CDR3: CATSRTQGAAAEQYF. The CDR3 bases are TGTGCCACCAGCAGGACACAGGGGGCGGCGGCCGAGCAGTACTTC.

V gene TRBV7-2 combines with J gene TRBJ2-7, with 7 bases identical to TRBD2. The V gene end was trimmed by 0 bases and the J gene end by 0 bases; junction bases not matched to a gene: 5. Germline CDR1 SGHTA, CDR2 FQGNSA. The CDR3 is made up of 16 amino acids. The CDR3 region is CASSLAPSGLSYEQYF. In DNA, the CDR3 is TGTGCCAGCAGCTTAGCTCCTAGCGGACTCTCCTACGAGCAGTACTTC.

The V call is TRBV4-2, the J call TRBJ2-1, with D perhaps TRBD1 (5 bases). Trimming removed 0 bases at V and 4 bases at J, with 16 bases between. Germline V gene lookup returns CDR1 LGHNA and CDR2 YNFKEQ. The CDR3 length is 17 residues. The CDR3 here is CASSQEGGEGVYNEQFF. The CDR3 DNA sequence: TGTGCCAGCAGCCAAGAAGGCGGTGAAGGGGTTTACAATGAGCAGTTCTTC.

J is TRBJ2-5 and V is TRBV30, with unresolved D. Germline CDR1 and CDR2: GTSNPN and SVGIG (reference sequence). Deletions cut 0 bases from V and 4 bases from J, with 15 bases between. The CDR3 contains 15 residues. The CDR3 spells CAWSVHSELTETQYF. The CDR3 nucleotides read TGTGCCTGGAGTGTACACTCGGAGCTCACAGAGACCCAGTACTTC. Full variable domain (remainder filled in from reference TRBV30 and TRBJ2-5): SQTIHQWPATLVQPVGSPLSLECTVEGTSNPNLYWYRQAAGRGLQLLFYSVGIGQISSEVPQNLSASRPQDRQFILSSKKLLLSDSGFYLCAWSVHSELTETQYFGPGTRLLVL.

The V and J genes are TRBV2 and TRBJ1-5; 8 nucleotides agree with TRBD1. The CDR3 consists of 15 residues. Per the germline V gene, CDR1 is SNHLY and CDR2 is FYNNEI. V gave up 4 bases and J gave up 1 base; unmatched junction bases: 3. In DNA form, the CDR3 reads TGTGCCAGCAGTGGACAGGGGATGAGCAATCAGCCCCAGCATTTT. Translating gives CASSGQGMSNQPQHF.

This clone showed up just a few times. J is TRBJ1-1 and V is TRBV7-9, with TRBD1 as a possible D gene (6 bases). Germline V gene lookup returns CDR1 SEHNR and CDR2 FQNEAQ (reference sequence). The CDR3 extends over 15 amino acids. V lost 5 bases and J 4 bases, leaving 17 bases between the germline ends. Written as DNA, the CDR3 is TGTGCCAGCAGCGGGGGCCTTCCGAGGGGCACTGAAGCTTTCTTT. Protein product: CASSGGLPRGTEAFF. Together with reference TRBV7-9 and TRBJ1-1, the CDR3 gives the full variable domain: DTGVSQNPRHKITKRGQNVTFRCDPISEHNRLYWYRQTLGQGPEFLTYFQNEAQLEKSRLLSDRFSAERPKGSFSTLEIQRTEQGDSAMYLCASSGGLPRGTEAFFGQGTRLTVV.

This clone was recorded only once. The rearrangement uses TRBV30 and TRBJ2-1; possibly TRBD2 for D (6 bases). Trimming removed 2 bases at V and 9 bases at J, with 17 bases between. Germline lookup yields CDR1 GTSNPN and CDR2 SVGIG (reference sequence). The CDR3 sequence is 14 residues long. The CDR3 nucleotides are TGTGCCTGGAGTAAAGAGCAGGCGCGGGGTGAGCAGTTCTTC. Its protein product is CAWSKEQARGEQFF.

The genes are TRBV9 and TRBJ2-4; maybe TRBD2 (7 bases). The germline gives CDR1 SGDLS, CDR2 YYNGEE. This CDR3 is built from 16 residues. V dropped 0 bases and J dropped 2 bases, with 12 bases sitting between them. As DNA, the CDR3 is TGTGCCAGCAGCGTAGGGGGGGGCTCGACCAAAAACATTCAGTACTTC. It codes for CASSVGGGSTKNIQYF.

The genes are TRBV19 and TRBJ2-2; 10 nucleotides match TRBD2. V gave up 1 base and J gave up 2 bases; unmatched junction bases: 4. Germline V gene sequence: CDR1 LNHDA, CDR2 SQIVND (reference sequence). This CDR3 comprises 17 residues. The CDR3 here is CASSIVTSGANTGELFF. CDR3 coding DNA: TGTGCCAGTAGTATAGTCACTAGCGGGGCAAACACCGGGGAGCTGTTTTTT. The variable domain in full, with the rest retrieved from reference TRBV19 and TRBJ2-2, is DGGITQSPKYLFRKEGQNVTLSCEQNLNHDAMYWYRQDPGQGLRLIYYSQIVNDFQKGDIAEGYSVSREKKESFPLTVTSAQKNPTAFYLCASSIVTSGANTGELFFGEGSRLTVL.